This T cell receptor (beta chain) was profiled in a study of blood T cell repertoires in COVID-19. For the study at large: Acute-phase and convalescent COVID-19 samples originated in the United States, Italy and Spain.

V dropped 1 base and J dropped 0 bases, with 10 bases sitting between them. This CDR3 contains 16 residues. The germline V gene has CDR1 LGHDT and CDR2 YNNKEL (reference sequence). Sequencing used immunoSEQ multiplex PCR; TCRdb keeps in-frame clones, though not all of them. The sample has under 450,000 clones, around 83% seen once. The chain links TRBV3-1 (or the pseudogene TRBV3-2) to TRBJ2-4; a possible D gene is TRBD2 (5 bases). The sequenced sample was PBMCs or T cells enriched from blood (not recorded which). The origin of this receptor is a woman between 45 and 65 years old who had recovered from COVID-19. CDR3 bases: TGTGCCAGCAGCCAAGGAGGGTGGTTAGCCAAAAACATTCAGTACTTC. Its protein is CASSQGGWLAKNIQYF.